This passage covers 20 T cell receptor beta chains from one sample sequenced in a study of T cells of healthy individuals. TCRdb independently ran MiXCR on the 5' RACE reads; one entry per CDR3 protein. The data hold around 100,000 distinct CDR3 sequences, with roughly 18% observed a single time. These receptors were taken from a human donor in good health.

This clonotype came up many times. The V call is TRBV6-6, the J call TRBJ2-2; D is unclear. V lost 8 bases, J lost 5 bases, and 12 bases lay in between. The CDR3 is made up of 13 amino acids. The germline V gene encodes CDR1 MNHNY and CDR2 SVGAGI (reference sequence). The CDR3 here is CASVGHQTGELFF. The CDR3 nucleotides read TGTGCCAGCGTAGGGCACCAAACCGGGGAGCTGTTTTTT.

To note about this clonotype: Likely a read error: the CDR3 ends without its conserved phenylalanine or tryptophan. The chain has TRBV9 and TRBJ2-1; no firm D call. Deletions cut 0 bases from V and 9 bases from J, with 7 bases between. Germline V gene sequence: CDR1 SGDLS, CDR2 YYNGEE. The CDR3 contains 12 residues. This CDR3 reads CASSVDLGEQFL. The CDR3 nucleotides are TGTGCCAGCAGCGTAGACCTGGGTGAGCAGTTCTTA.

This clonotype appeared a few times. V gene TRBV29-1 combines with J gene TRBJ2-1; 9 bases fit TRBD2. J gave up 7 bases and V 4 bases, and 5 bases lay outside the gene matches. This CDR3 contains 13 residues. Germline CDR1 is SQVTM and CDR2 is ANQGSEA. The CDR3 sequence: CSVGAGGQNEQFF. The CDR3 nucleotides read TGCAGCGTTGGTGCGGGGGGGCAAAATGAGCAGTTCTTC.

V gene TRBV7-2 combines with J gene TRBJ2-7; the match to TRBD1 covers 7 bases. The CDR3 extends over 13 amino acids. Germline values: CDR1 SGHTA, CDR2 FQGNSA. Germline trimming cut 4 bases from V and 10 bases from J; bases unmatched to any gene: 10. This chain's CDR3 is CASSSTGFVRQYF. The CDR3 DNA reads as TGTGCCAGCAGCTCGACAGGGTTCGTACGACAGTACTTC.

This clonotype has at least ten counts. The chain recombines TRBV5-1 with TRBJ1-1; D is unclear. This CDR3 has 13 residues. Germline values: CDR1 SGHRS, CDR2 YFSETQ. V lost 4 bases to trimming and J lost 0 bases, with 7 bases between them. The CDR3 sequence: CASSENLNTEAFF. CDR3 DNA sequence: TGCGCCAGCAGCGAAAACCTGAACACTGAAGCTTTCTTT.

The gene calls are TRBV28 and TRBJ2-4, with D perhaps matching TRBD1 (6 bases). CDR3 length: 18 residues. V was clipped by 6 bases and J by 5 bases, with 26 bases between them. In germline, CDR1 is MDHEN, CDR2 SYDVKM. Here the CDR3 DNA reads TGTGCCAGCAGCCTCCTGGAGGTGGTAGCAGGGGACGAAAACATTCAGTACTTC. Translation gives CASSLLEVVAGDENIQYF.

The table lists this clonotype with many counts. J is TRBJ2-7 and V is TRBV7-8; possibly TRBD1 for D (5 bases). The germline V gene has CDR1 SGHVS and CDR2 FQNEAQ. The CDR3 covers 14 residues. The V gene lost 1 base and the J gene lost 5 bases, with 12 bases spanning the gap. CDR3 loop: CASSLDRPVDEQYF. The CDR3 DNA reads TGTGCCAGCAGCTTAGACAGGCCGGTGGACGAGCAGTACTTC.

This clonotype has a handful of counts. The rearrangement links TRBV6-2 or TRBV6-3 to TRBJ1-1; possible D gene TRBD1, 5 bases. The V and J ends lost 11 bases and 3 bases respectively, with 19 bases between them. Per germline, CDR1 MNHEY and CDR2 SVGEGT. This CDR3 contains 14 residues. CDR3 nucleotide sequence: TGTGCCGGCAATCGCGGTGGGGCGGACACTGAAGCTTTCTTT. Residues: CAGNRGGADTEAFF.

This clonotype was seen only a few times. V is TRBV7-9 and J is TRBJ1-1; D unclear. The CDR3 spans 15 residues. Germline V gives CDR1 SEHNR, CDR2 FQNEAQ (reference sequence). The V end lost 5 bases, the J end lost 3 bases, and 16 bases lay between the germline ends. The CDR3 DNA follows: TGTGCCAGCAGCCCGCGGCTAGGAATGGACACTGAAGCTTTCTTT. This encodes CASSPRLGMDTEAFF.

Many counts were recorded for this clonotype. The J gene is TRBJ1-6, the V gene TRBV4-3; D is unresolved. Germline V gene data show CDR1 as LGHNA and CDR2 as YSLEER. With 1 base removed from V and 8 bases from J, the gap between germline ends came to 6 bases. This CDR3 is 13 amino acids long. CDR3: CASSQVLDSPLHF. The CDR3 nucleotides are TGCGCCAGCAGCCAAGTGTTGGATTCACCCCTCCACTTT.

This clonotype was detected a few times. The chain couples TRBV5-1 to TRBJ2-7; possibly TRBD1 for D (5 bases). CDR1 and CDR2 from the germline V gene are SGHRS and YFSETQ. The CDR3 runs to 12 residues. V was cut by 2 bases and J by 5 bases, with 8 bases left in between. As DNA, the CDR3 is TGCGCCAGCAGCTTTCCGACAGACGAGCAGTACTTC. Protein: CASSFPTDEQYF.

There are a few counts of this clonotype. The DNA of the CDR3 is TGTGCCATCAGTGAATGGACAGGGGGCTTCGAGCAGTACTTC. Translation gives CAISEWTGGFEQYF. The genes are TRBV10-3 and TRBJ2-7; TRBD1 agrees at 11 bases. From germline, CDR1 is ENHRY and CDR2 SYGVKD. Losses at the gene ends were 3 bases for V and 6 bases for J; bases not matched to a gene: 4. The CDR3 is 14 amino acids.

A few counts support this clonotype. The V gene is TRBV9, the J gene TRBJ1-4; weak D call: TRBD1 (5 bases). V lost 2 bases to trimming and J lost 1 base, with 6 bases between them. The CDR3 has 14 residues. The germline CDR1 and CDR2 sequences are SGDLS and YYNGEE. The CDR3 loop reads CASSVQGTNEKLFF. CDR3 nucleotide sequence: TGTGCCAGCAGCGTCCAGGGAACTAATGAAAAACTGTTTTTT.

This clonotype was seen only a few times. This rearrangement joins TRBV7-2 to TRBJ1-6; TRBD1 is a possible D gene (5 bases). This CDR3 has 15 residues. V lost 7 bases and J lost 7, with 17 bases in between. The germline gives CDR1 SGHTA, CDR2 FQGNSA. CDR3 DNA: TGTGCCAGCACCCCCGAGGGGACCCGAAATTCACCCCTCCACTTT. This sequence encodes CASTPEGTRNSPLHF.

V gene TRBV25-1 combines with J gene TRBJ1-4; TRBD1 might be the D (6 bases). This CDR3 spans 13 amino acids. In germline, CDR1 is MGHDK, CDR2 SYGVNS. Trimming stripped 8 bases from V and 5 bases from J, with 12 bases between. The CDR3 reads CASGLGGNEKLFF. CDR3 in DNA: TGTGCCAGCGGCTTAGGGGGGAATGAAAAACTGTTTTTT.

This clonotype was recorded a few times. This chain links TRBV5-5 with TRBJ2-7; the D is unclear. The CDR3 has 15 residues. Deletions cut 0 bases from V and 4 bases from J, with 14 bases between. Germline-derived CDR1 and CDR2 are SGHKS and YYEKEE (reference sequence). The CDR3 DNA is TGTGCCAGCAGCTTGGCCTCTCGGGTCGAATACGAGCAGTACTTC. Translating gives CASSLASRVEYEQYF.

This clonotype was picked up one time. The gene calls are TRBV20-1 and TRBJ1-5, with D maybe TRBD1 (5 bases). This CDR3 comprises 16 residues. Trimming left V 5 bases short and J 0 bases short, with 17 bases between. Germline CDR1 DFQATT, CDR2 SNEGSKA (reference sequence). The CDR3 coding sequence is TGCAGTGCTCGGGGCCCTGGGTGGGATAGCAATCAGCCCCAGCATTTT. Translation: CSARGPGWDSNQPQHF.

This clonotype turned up a few times. The chain has TRBV12-3 or TRBV12-4 and TRBJ1-5; D might be TRBD1 (5 bases). Trimming removed 0 bases at V and 2 bases at J, with 14 bases between. CDR3 length equals 17 residues. The CDR3 protein is CASSLALRGGGNQPQHF. The CDR3 nucleotides are TGTGCCAGCAGTTTAGCGCTAAGGGGAGGGGGCAATCAGCCCCAGCATTTT.

This clonotype was observed a handful of times. The chain links TRBV30 to TRBJ1-2; possibly TRBD1 for D (6 bases). Deletions cut 3 bases from V and 6 bases from J, with 14 bases between. Per germline, CDR1 GTSNPN and CDR2 SVGIG (reference sequence). The length of the CDR3 is 13 residues. CDR3 protein: CAWSVQGINGYTF. In DNA form, the CDR3 reads TGTGCCTGGAGCGTACAGGGTATCAATGGCTACACCTTC.

The V gene is TRBV15, the J gene TRBJ1-1; D ambiguous. The germline CDR1 and CDR2 sequences are LNHNV and YYDKDF (reference sequence). CDR3 length equals 14 residues. V was trimmed by 1 base and J by 1 base, leaving 7 bases between them. This CDR3 reads CATSRGGPNTEAFF. The CDR3 DNA reads as TGTGCCACCAGCAGAGGTGGACCGAACACTGAAGCTTTCTTT. The variable domain in full, with the rest retrieved from reference TRBV15 and TRBJ1-1, is DAMVIQNPRYQVTQFGKPVTLSCSQTLNHNVMYWYQQKSSQAPKLLFHYYDKDFNNEADTPDNFQSRRPNTSFCFLDIRSPGLGDTAMYLCATSRGGPNTEAFFGQGTRLTVV.